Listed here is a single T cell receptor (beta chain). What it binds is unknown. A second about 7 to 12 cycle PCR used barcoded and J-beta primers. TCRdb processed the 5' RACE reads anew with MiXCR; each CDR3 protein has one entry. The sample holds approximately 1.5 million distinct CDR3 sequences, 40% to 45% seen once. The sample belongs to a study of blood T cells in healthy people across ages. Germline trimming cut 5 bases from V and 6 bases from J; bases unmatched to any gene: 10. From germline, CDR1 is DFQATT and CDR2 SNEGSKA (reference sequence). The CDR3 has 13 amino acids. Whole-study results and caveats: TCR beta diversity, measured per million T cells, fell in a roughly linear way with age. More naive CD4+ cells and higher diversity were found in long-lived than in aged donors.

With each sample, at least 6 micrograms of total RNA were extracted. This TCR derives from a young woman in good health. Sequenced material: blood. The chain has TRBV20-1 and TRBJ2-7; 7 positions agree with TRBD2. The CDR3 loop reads CSASRWGLPEQYF. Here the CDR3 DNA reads TGCAGTGCTTCACGTTGGGGACTACCCGAGCAGTACTTC.